Listed below are T cell receptor beta chains from one sample, sequenced in a study of cytomegalovirus exposure and HLA in healthy donors. The assay was immunoSEQ multiplex PCR, and TCRdb's table has in-frame clones only and misses some. The data show tens of thousands of clones, with about 74% seen just once and 3.7% held by the top ten. Source material: PBMCs. The receptors here all came from a man under 40 in good health and CMV-seronegative. The CDR3 runs from the conserved cysteine through the conserved F or W.

v_call: TRBV9
j_call: TRBJ2-2
cdr3_aa: CASSPSSGSSGRVTGELFF

v_call: TRBV9
j_call: TRBJ2-1
cdr3_aa: CASSAGLAGIYNEQFF

v_call: TRBV11-3
j_call: TRBJ2-3
cdr3_aa: CASSRGTGLSTDTQYF

v_call: TRBV27
j_call: TRBJ1-2
cdr3_aa: CASSPRPGTGNINYGYTF

v_call: TRBV6-6
j_call: TRBJ1-1
cdr3_aa: CASSTGTGELRAFF

v_call: TRBV28
j_call: TRBJ2-4
cdr3_aa: CASSPFARDRSNKNIQYF

v_call: TRBV27
j_call: TRBJ2-7
cdr3_aa: CASSSTGLAGGGFYEQYF

v_call: TRBV6-1
j_call: TRBJ1-5
cdr3_aa: CASSEASGGMGNQPQHF

v_call: TRBV19
j_call: TRBJ1-2
cdr3_aa: CASSIQGQGAWHSGYTF

v_call: TRBV19
j_call: TRBJ2-7
cdr3_aa: CASSIGHGSYEQYF

v_call: TRBV7-2
j_call: TRBJ2-2
cdr3_aa: CASSLGGAGELFF

v_call: TRBV19
j_call: TRBJ1-5
cdr3_aa: CASTIGGLYQPQHF

v_call: TRBV19
j_call: TRBJ2-1
cdr3_aa: CASSISPGLAGVGEQFF

v_call: TRBV5-1
j_call: TRBJ1-2
cdr3_aa: CASSLWQGGNYGYTF

v_call: TRBV11-2
j_call: TRBJ2-5
cdr3_aa: CASSLAYRREETQYF

v_call: TRBV10-2
j_call: TRBJ1-5
cdr3_aa: CASSEGSNQPQHF

v_call: TRBV5-5
j_call: TRBJ1-5
cdr3_aa: CASSLGGGNQPQHF

v_call: TRBV7-9
j_call: TRBJ2-7
cdr3_aa: CASSNSGRGRYEQYF

v_call: TRBV6-5
j_call: TRBJ1-2
cdr3_aa: CASRKDRDPDYGYTF

v_call: TRBV5-8
j_call: TRBJ1-1
cdr3_aa: CASSLGQGAVTEAFF

v_call: TRBV11-2
j_call: TRBJ2-5
cdr3_aa: CASSRTSGEQETQYF

v_call: TRBV5-6
j_call: TRBJ1-1
cdr3_aa: CASSSPGTGDPETFF

v_call: TRBV19
j_call: TRBJ2-1
cdr3_aa: CASTPGQWGNNEQFF

v_call: TRBV7-2
j_call: TRBJ1-5
cdr3_aa: CASSLNNYQPQHF

v_call: TRBV18
j_call: TRBJ2-3
cdr3_aa: CASSPKETHTDTQYF

v_call: TRBV9
j_call: TRBJ1-3
cdr3_aa: CASSVSGYSGNTIYF

v_call: TRBV7-9
j_call: TRBJ2-1
cdr3_aa: CASSLVAGASQYNEQFF

v_call: TRBV7-2
j_call: TRBJ1-1
cdr3_aa: CASSPVTGIPEAFF